The next 6 T cell receptor beta chains were all read from a single sample in a study of OX40 agonist ivuxolimab in advanced cancers. This table comes from immunoSEQ multiplex PCR, and its TCRdb copy is limited to in-frame clones, with some not included. The table lists some 80,000 clones, around 90% of them singletons. This material consisted of CD4+ or CD8+ T cells sorted from blood, taken in a trial of the OX40 agonist ivuxolimab. These receptors were collected from an adult with an advanced solid tumor such as melanoma, head and neck, liver or kidney cancer.

The CDR3 spells CASSLEDKSSYEQYF. For the CDR3, the DNA is TGCGCCAGCAGCTTGGAGGATAAGAGCTCCTACGAGCAGTACTTC. V is TRBV5-1 and J is TRBJ2-7; unclear D gene. Germline loops: CDR1 SGHRS, CDR2 YFSETQ. The germline V and J ends were trimmed by 0 bases and 0 bases, with 10 bases remaining between them. The CDR3 loop spans 15 amino acids.

This chain links TRBV4-1 with TRBJ2-3, with D perhaps being TRBD1 or TRBD2 (5 bases each). This CDR3 has 14 amino acids. The V gene's germline CDR1 is MGHRA and CDR2 YSYEKL. V gave up 4 bases and J gave up 6 bases, with 14 bases separating them. Written as DNA, the CDR3 is TGCGCCAGCAGCCGGGACCCTAGTGCGGATACGCAGTATTTT. Translating gives CASSRDPSADTQYF.

The CDR3 nucleotides are TGTGCCAGCAAGCGACAGACCAATGAAAAACTGTTTTTT. This translates into CASKRQTNEKLFF. The chain joins TRBV2 to TRBJ1-4; a possible D gene is TRBD1 (5 bases). CDR1 is SNHLY, CDR2 FYNNEI, per germline. The CDR3 has 13 amino acids. Trimming stripped 7 bases from V and 5 bases from J, with 11 bases between.

The chain has TRBV9 and TRBJ2-2; possible D gene TRBD2, 6 bases. This CDR3 comprises 14 residues. V shed 7 bases and J shed 5 bases, with 15 bases lying between them. The germline gives CDR1 SGDLS, CDR2 YYNGEE. This CDR3 is CASSRDSYTGELFF. Written as DNA, the CDR3 is TGTGCCAGCTCCCGGGACTCCTATACCGGGGAGCTGTTTTTT.

This chain uses TRBV5-6 with TRBJ2-2, with 10 bases identical to TRBD2. V trimming: 0 bases; J trimming: 3 bases; junction bases outside the gene matches: 5. This CDR3 spans 17 amino acids. Germline V CDR1 and CDR2: SGHDT, YYEEEE. The CDR3: CASSLETSGTYTGELFF. The CDR3 DNA reads TGTGCCAGCAGCTTGGAAACTAGCGGGACCTACACCGGGGAGCTGTTTTTT.

This sequence joins TRBV9 and TRBJ2-1, with TRBD2 matching over 7 bases. From germline, CDR1 is SGDLS and CDR2 YYNGEE. The CDR3 totals 19 residues. With V trimmed by 0 bases and J by 7 bases, 19 bases remained unmatched. This chain's CDR3 is CASSVANPQTSARGNEQFF. CDR3 nucleotide sequence: TGTGCCAGCAGCGTAGCTAACCCCCAAACTAGCGCCAGAGGGAATGAGCAGTTCTTC.